The clone carrying this TCR beta chain was counted a few times. This record comes from a study of blood T cells in healthy people across ages. A J-beta primer mix and a sample-barcoded 5' primer were used in a second PCR of about 7 to 12 cycles. Every individual sample yielded 2.5 million or more paired-end reads (each containing CDR3). TCRdb analysed the 5' RACE reads with MiXCR anew, one entry per CDR3 protein. The table records around 1,000,000 distinct CDR3 sequences, almost 25% of them present only once. Germline V gene sequence: CDR1 SNHLY, CDR2 FYNNEI. The CDR3 runs to 14 residues. These sequences were also reported in another study, on T cells of mothers and their children.

What was sequenced was blood. This TCR came from a girl under 10 years old in good health. V and J are TRBV2 and TRBJ2-5; D might be TRBD1 or TRBD2, each matching 5 bases. The tail of the sequence fits TRBJ2-7 better, so the J call may be wrong. DNA for the CDR3: TGTGCCAGCAGCGACCTCGGGGCTTCCTACGAGCAGTACTTC. Translation: CASSDLGASYEQYF.